What follows are 5 T cell receptor beta chains derived from one specimen sequenced in a study of T cell repertoires in cytomegalovirus infection. From the reads, TCRdb called clonotypes with MiXCR, one entry per CDR3 protein. The sample shows about 190,000 distinct CDR3 sequences, 28% of them seen only once. Sequences were obtained from PBMCs. Receptors were obtained from a human donor in good health (CMV status not recorded). Some clones in this sample may be carry-over from other donors' samples.

This chain uses TRBV7-9 with TRBJ2-5, with 9 bases identical to TRBD1. The V gene's germline CDR1 is SEHNR and CDR2 FQNEAQ (reference sequence). The CDR3 totals 14 residues. V shed 5 bases, J shed 2 bases, and the junction held 3 bases outside the gene matches. The CDR3 here is CASSGGTGQETQYF. The CDR3 DNA is TGTGCCAGCAGCGGGGGGACAGGGCAAGAGACCCAGTACTTC.

This clonotype occurred a few times. This rearrangement joins TRBV20-1 to TRBJ1-1, with D hard to call. Germline CDR1 reads DFQATT; CDR2 reads SNEGSKA (reference sequence). Deletions cut 3 bases from V and 3 bases from J, with 11 bases between. CDR3 length: 13 amino acids. CDR3 loop: CSARVLRDTEAFF. The CDR3 DNA is TGCAGTGCTAGGGTCTTGAGGGACACTGAAGCTTTCTTT.

This clonotype was seen a handful of times. The chain couples TRBV5-6 to TRBJ2-4, with a tentative D call TRBD1 (5 bases). V lost 0 bases to trimming and J lost 5 bases, with 9 bases between them. The CDR3 totals 14 residues. Germline V gives CDR1 SGHDT, CDR2 YYEEEE. The CDR3 reads CASSLAGHQNIQYF. In nucleotides, the CDR3 is TGTGCCAGCAGCTTGGCAGGGCATCAAAACATTCAGTACTTC.

The J gene is TRBJ2-1, the V gene TRBV5-1; 9 bases fit TRBD2. V gave up 4 bases and J gave up 4 bases; unmatched junction bases: 6. From germline, CDR1 is SGHRS and CDR2 YFSETQ. CDR3 length equals 15 residues. This CDR3 reads CASSPPSGNYNEQFF. The CDR3 bases are TGCGCCAGCAGCCCCCCTAGCGGGAATTACAATGAGCAGTTCTTC.

A few counts support this clonotype. This chain connects TRBV7-8 to TRBJ2-5, with a weak D call TRBD2 (6 bases). The length of the CDR3 is 15 residues. V was cut by 1 base and J by 4 bases, with 13 bases left in between. Germline V lookup: CDR1 SGHVS, CDR2 FQNEAQ. The CDR3 reads CASSLGADGGETQYF. Here the CDR3 DNA reads TGTGCCAGCAGCTTAGGGGCTGACGGGGGAGAGACCCAGTACTTC.